This TCR beta chain was recovered during a study of T cell responses to AZD1222 COVID-19 vaccine (dated by TCRdb to about 2021). About the investigation overall: AZD1222 recipients with second doses at about 4 weeks or about 12 weeks were pooled, because spike-specific TCR depth and breadth did not differ between schedules. Trial participants were enrolled by age into 18-55, 56-69 and 70-plus year subgroups, with 148, 28 and 57 TCR-sequenced participants respectively. A total of 230 to 250 trial participants underwent TCR sequencing, of whom about 210 had received two doses of AZD1222 and roughly 26 had received two doses of the MenACWY control vaccine.

On this clone itself: It lacks a known antigen. Base qualities are missing; no much larger clone stands one base away.

This sample's time point label indicates: baseline before first vaccination. Vaccinee samples came from UK trials COV001 and COV002, including a single-blind randomized controlled phase 2/3 trial of AZD1222 (ChAdOx1 nCoV-19) in healthy adults. Trial participant PBMC samples were collected at day 0 and day 28 after the second dose for TCRbeta chain sequencing. The germline V gene (reference sequence) gives CDR1 as LNHDA and CDR2 as SQIVND. The CDR3 goes from the cysteine to the phenylalanine over 13 residues. The entry retains the CDR3 DNA only, 39 bases that are in frame from base 1. V is reduced by 7 bases and J by 3 bases, leaving a spacing of 10 bases between them. The CDR3 regions of human TCRbeta chains were analyzed by immunosequencing. On the authors' methods: TCRs in the repertoires were compared against a reference library of SARS-CoV-2-specific TCRs that had been generated with the MIRA antigen-specificity platform. Breadth was defined as the fraction of unique TCRs that were SARS-CoV-2-associated. Depth was defined as the fraction of total T cells that were SARS-CoV-2-associated. Using the MIRA data, each spike-specific TCR was mapped to the spike region that the TCR reacts to and placed in a CD4 or CD8 class. Log10-transformed breadth and depth values were compared by one-way ANOVA with Sidak's multiple comparisons tests. Entries here come from immuneACCESS through TCRdb and include only in-frame sequences with V and J called. Some clones fail to appear in such tables; in the studies checked, an unresolved V gene covers under half of the shortfall, and the cause of the remainder is unknown. The D gene and trimming were derived from the DNA, and the V and J assignments and clone size from that table. The sample profile shows 60,000 to 75,000 clones; roughly 82% of them were found once. In total, the top ten clones hold roughly 20% of the sample.

General findings and caveats noted by the study authors: The 56-69-year group was small, and its depth increase did not reach significance, likely because of low power. Conclusions about previously exposed vaccinees were limited because only six or seven AZD1222 recipients were SARS-CoV-2 seropositive at baseline. Participants were mostly white British, with more females than males. The authors suggested clonal diversity may have been underestimated. Because no day 14 peak-response samples were available, repertoires were characterized only after the peak T cell response. Reportedly, almost half of the unique spike-specific TCRs recognized epitopes lying outside the regions that are mutated in the B.1.351 and B.1.1.7 variants. After two AZD1222 doses, both the breadth and the depth of spike-specific TCRs were significantly higher than at day 0 and than in MenACWY recipients. CD4 TCRs associated with the vaccine covered the entire spike protein, and the dominant responses were in regions 160-218 and 743-854.

Here the sequenced sample was peripheral blood, taken on day 0 of AZD1222 vaccination. The rearranged segments are TRBV19 and TRBJ2-1; the D gene is not confidently resolved. This clonotype was obtained from an adult in good health. Read as DNA, the sequence is TGTGCCAGTACAGATCAGGACTACAATGAGCAGTTCTTC. Its protein product is CASTDQDYNEQFF. The reference TRBV19 and TRBJ2-1 proteins fill in what lies around the CDR3, so the full variable domain reads DGGITQSPKYLFRKEGQNVTLSCEQNLNHDAMYWYRQDPGQGLRLIYYSQIVNDFQKGDIAEGYSVSREKKESFPLTVTSAQKNPTAFYLCASTDQDYNEQFFGPGTRLTVL.